Following are 24 T cell receptor beta chains from one sample sequenced in a study of CD8 T cells in ankylosing spondylitis. One entry per CDR3 protein, called by TCRdb with MiXCR from the 5' RACE reads. The repertoire holds approximately 100,000 distinct CDR3 sequences, with 24% as singletons. The sequencing input was synovial fluid, either unsorted or a sorted T cell fraction (not recorded which). The receptors come from a male donor with ankylosing spondylitis.

This clonotype was observed a handful of times. The V call is TRBV12-3 or TRBV12-4, the J call TRBJ2-3; D is uncertain. The CDR3 length is 14 residues. V gave up 2 bases and J gave up 4 bases, with 10 bases separating them. CDR3 amino acids: CASSLSALADTQYF. The CDR3 DNA reads TGTGCCAGCAGTTTATCTGCATTGGCAGATACGCAGTATTTT.

V is TRBV25-1 and J is TRBJ1-1; 9 nucleotides agree with TRBD1. The CDR3 totals 13 residues. The junction had 4 bases not matched to a gene; V was cut back by 7 bases and J by 4 bases. The V gene's germline CDR1 is MGHDK and CDR2 SYGVNS. CDR3 sequence: CASKGTGFTEAFF. The CDR3 DNA reads as TGTGCCAGCAAGGGGACAGGGTTCACTGAAGCTTTCTTT.

The CDR3 region has the DNA TGTGCCAGCAGCCTGACAGGGGAAAGATACACTGAAGCTTTCTTT. Its protein product is CASSLTGERYTEAFF. The genes are TRBV7-2 and TRBJ1-1, with TRBD1 matching 8 bases. This CDR3 spans 15 amino acids. Looked up from germline, CDR1 is SGHTA and CDR2 is FQGNSA. V lost 5 bases and J lost 3; bases outside the gene matches: 8.

The chain joins TRBV11-2 to TRBJ2-7, with D hard to call. The V gene lost 0 bases and the J gene lost 4 bases, with 10 bases spanning the gap. CDR1 SGHAT and CDR2 FQNNGV come from the germline V gene. This CDR3 has 14 amino acids. The CDR3 DNA is TGTGCCAGCAGCTTAGACGGCAGTTCTTACGAGCAGTACTTC. Translating gives CASSLDGSSYEQYF. Drawing the rest from reference TRBV11-2 and TRBJ2-7, the complete variable domain is EAGVAQSPRYKIIEKRQSVAFWCNPISGHATLYWYQQILGQGPKLLIQFQNNGVVDDSQLPKDRFSAERLKGVDSTLKIQPAKLEDSAVYLCASSLDGSSYEQYFGPGTRLTVT.

The chain links TRBV6-1 to TRBJ1-5; 9 nucleotides agree with TRBD1. V lost 7 bases to trimming and J lost 1 base; unmatched junction nucleotides: 5. The CDR3 sequence is 15 residues long. CDR1 is MNHNS, CDR2 SASEGT, per germline. CDR3 DNA: TGTGCCAGCACCCGGACAGGGGTGAGCAATCAGCCCCAGCATTTT. The encoded protein is CASTRTGVSNQPQHF.

The gene calls are TRBV7-2 and TRBJ2-7, with TRBD2 matching 12 bases. This CDR3 spans 17 amino acids. The germline CDR1 and CDR2 sequences are SGHTA and FQGNSA. With 5 bases clipped from V and 3 bases from J, the junction kept 11 bases outside the gene matches. As DNA, the CDR3 is TGTGCCAGCAGCCCCAGACTAGCGGGAGTTAGTGTCTACGAGCAGTACTTC. It encodes CASSPRLAGVSVYEQYF.

This clonotype was seen only a few times. This rearrangement joins TRBV18 to TRBJ2-7; 8 nucleotides line up with TRBD1. The J segment lost 2 bases and the V segment lost 2 bases, leaving 5 bases of the junction unmatched. The CDR3 has 15 amino acids. CDR1 is KGHSH and CDR2 is LQKENI in the germline V gene. CDR3 in amino acids: CASSPSRTGTYEQYF. The CDR3 bases are TGTGCCAGCTCACCATCAAGGACAGGGACCTACGAGCAGTACTTC.

V and J are TRBV9 and TRBJ2-7; D remains unclear. CDR3 length: 11 amino acids. V shed 5 bases and J shed 3 bases, with 6 bases lying between them. Germline CDR1 is SGDLS and CDR2 is YYNGEE. CDR3 loop: CASRRNYEQYV. The DNA of the CDR3 is TGTGCCAGCAGAAGGAACTACGAGCAGTACGTC.

This clonotype was observed a single time. Here the CDR3 DNA reads TGTGCCAGCAGTTTATGGGGGGACGGCAATCAGCCCCAGCATTTT. It specifies CASSLWGDGNQPQHF. The chain joins TRBV27 to TRBJ1-5; D may be TRBD1 (5 bases). CDR1 and CDR2 (germline): MNHEY, SMNVEV (reference sequence). The CDR3 length is 15 residues. V was cut by 1 base and J by 2 bases, with 9 bases left in between.

V usage is TRBV4-2 and J usage is TRBJ2-3; TRBD2 matches 8 bases. V trimming: 1 base; J trimming: 2 bases; junction bases outside the gene matches: 14. The CDR3 spans 19 residues. The V gene's germline CDR1 is LGHNA and CDR2 YNFKEQ. Here the CDR3 DNA reads TGTGCCAGCAGCCAAGTCGGGGCGGGAGGCACGATTTACACAGATACGCAGTATTTT. Translated: CASSQVGAGGTIYTDTQYF.

This rearrangement joins TRBV12-5 to TRBJ1-2; possible D gene TRBD1, 5 bases. The ends were cut back, 5 bases at V and 4 bases at J, with 8 bases in the middle. This CDR3 has 12 residues. CDR1 and CDR2 from the germline V gene are LGHNT and FRNRAP. CDR3 loop: CASGPGIYGYTF. The CDR3 DNA follows: TGTGCTAGTGGTCCAGGGATCTATGGCTACACCTTC.

This clonotype was counted many times. J is TRBJ1-2 and V is TRBV27, with D perhaps TRBD1 (5 bases). The CDR3 is made up of 14 amino acids. Between the trimmed V and J ends, which lost 2 bases and 4 bases, there was a span of 11 bases. CDR1 and CDR2 from the germline V gene are MNHEY and SMNVEV (reference sequence). CDR3 sequence (DNA): TGTGCCAGCAGTTTACAGGGCGCAGGCTATGGCTACACCTTC. The encoded protein is CASSLQGAGYGYTF.

The V call is TRBV9, the J call TRBJ1-1, with TRBD1 identical over 7 bases. The J segment lost 0 bases and the V segment lost 3 bases, leaving 14 bases of the junction unmatched. Germline CDR1 reads SGDLS; CDR2 reads YYNGEE. This CDR3 comprises 18 residues. DNA for the CDR3: TGTGCCAGCAGCGACACAGTGACCATGGGACAGATGAACACTGAAGCTTTCTTT. It codes for CASSDTVTMGQMNTEAFF.

V usage is TRBV2 and J usage is TRBJ2-2, with TRBD2 as a possible D gene (6 bases). The CDR3 sequence is 16 residues long. The germline CDR1 and CDR2 sequences are SNHLY and FYNNEI. V dropped 7 bases and J dropped 4 bases, with 19 bases sitting between them. The CDR3: CASTPGVVRGTGELFF. CDR3 nucleotide sequence: TGTGCCAGCACCCCGGGGGTAGTGCGAGGCACCGGGGAGCTGTTTTTT.

The chain couples TRBV16 to TRBJ2-7, with TRBD2 matching over 12 bases. The ends lost 0 bases at V and 6 bases at J; junction bases unmatched: 6. The CDR3 length is 16 residues. The germline CDR1 and CDR2 sequences are KGHSY and FQNENV. In DNA, the CDR3 is TGTGCCAGCAGCCAATCCTCTAGCGGGAGGGGGCCCGAGCAGTACGTC. Translation: CASSQSSSGRGPEQYV.

The sample holds many counts of this clonotype. The V and J genes are TRBV5-1 and TRBJ2-1, with 7 bases fitting TRBD2. V gave up 1 base and J gave up 9 bases; unmatched junction bases: 10. Germline loops: CDR1 SGHRS, CDR2 YFSETQ. The CDR3 consists of 15 residues. The CDR3: CASSLRTSREAEQFF. The CDR3 bases are TGCGCCAGCAGCTTGAGGACTAGTCGGGAGGCTGAGCAGTTCTTC.

This clonotype was seen a few times. This chain connects TRBV29-1 to TRBJ2-3; D is unresolved. Looked up from germline, CDR1 is SQVTM and CDR2 is ANQGSEA. V was trimmed by 4 bases and J by 0 bases, leaving 8 bases between them. CDR3 length equals 13 residues. For the CDR3, the DNA is TGCAGCGTTGGGGTTGATAGCACAGATACGCAGTATTTT. Its protein product is CSVGVDSTDTQYF.

In this sample, this clonotype turned up many times. The chain carries TRBV7-2 and TRBJ2-5; D unresolved. The CDR3 sequence is 14 residues long. Germline CDR1 and CDR2: SGHTA and FQGNSA. The V end lost 0 bases, the J end lost 7 bases, and 12 bases lay between the germline ends. As DNA, the CDR3 is TGTGCCAGCAGCTTAGCAGACCCGAAGGGGACCCAGTACTTC. It yields the protein CASSLADPKGTQYF.

This clonotype appeared many times. The CDR3 loop is CSVGTGGNQPQHF. CDR3 nucleotides: TGCAGCGTTGGGACAGGGGGCAATCAGCCCCAGCATTTT. The chain couples TRBV29-1 to TRBJ1-5; TRBD1 matches 9 bases. The junction had 0 bases not matched to a gene; V was cut back by 4 bases and J by 2 bases. This CDR3 is 13 amino acids long. The germline V gene encodes CDR1 SQVTM and CDR2 ANQGSEA.

The chain carries TRBV3-1 and TRBJ2-4, with a weak D call TRBD2 (6 bases). V was shortened by 1 base and J by 1 base, with 14 bases between the two germline ends. CDR1 is LGHDT, CDR2 YNNKEL, per germline (reference sequence). The CDR3 length is 17 residues. The CDR3 DNA is TGTGCCAGCAGCCAAGTGGGGGGATCAGGGGCCAAAAACATTCAGTACTTC. Residues: CASSQVGGSGAKNIQYF. Together with reference TRBV3-1 and TRBJ2-4, the CDR3 gives the full variable domain: DTAVSQTPKYLVTQMGNDKSIKCEQNLGHDTMYWYKQDSKKFLKIMFSYNNKELIINETVPNRFSPKSPDKAHLNLHINSLELGDSAVYFCASSQVGGSGAKNIQYFGAGTRLSVL.

The chain recombines TRBV7-8 with TRBJ1-5; D is undetermined. The ends were cut back, 1 base at V and 4 bases at J, with 8 bases in the middle. Germline values: CDR1 SGHVS, CDR2 FQNEAQ. This CDR3 spans 14 amino acids. CDR3 residues: CASSLGGGNQPQHF. CDR3 sequence (DNA): TGTGCCAGCAGCTTAGGAGGCGGAAATCAGCCCCAGCATTTT.

The sample holds a few counts of this clonotype. V and J are TRBV7-2 and TRBJ2-7, with TRBD2 identical over 13 bases. Germline loops: CDR1 SGHTA, CDR2 FQGNSA. V was pared by 5 bases and J by 5 bases, with 6 bases of the junction left unmatched. The CDR3 has 15 amino acids. The CDR3 region has the DNA TGTGCCAGCAGCCTGACTAGCGGGAGGTACCACGAGCAGTACTTC. Protein: CASSLTSGRYHEQYF.

At least ten counts were recorded for this clonotype. The chain links TRBV24-1 to TRBJ1-5; 9 positions agree with TRBD1. The CDR3 spans 15 residues. The ends lost 4 bases at V and 4 bases at J; junction bases unmatched: 4. Germline values: CDR1 KGHDR, CDR2 SFDVKD. CDR3 sequence (DNA): TGTGCCACCAGTGACTCGGACAGGGGTAATCAGCCCCAGCATTTT. Protein product: CATSDSDRGNQPQHF.

The table lists this clonotype with a few counts. The chain recombines TRBV30 with TRBJ1-1; D gene unclear. Trimming took 2 bases from V and 4 from J, leaving 11 bases between them. CDR3 length equals 13 residues. CDR1 GTSNPN and CDR2 SVGIG come from the germline V gene (reference sequence). Written as DNA, the CDR3 is TGTGCCTGGAGTAGGGAAGTCGGCACTGAAGCTTTCTTT. Its protein product is CAWSREVGTEAFF.